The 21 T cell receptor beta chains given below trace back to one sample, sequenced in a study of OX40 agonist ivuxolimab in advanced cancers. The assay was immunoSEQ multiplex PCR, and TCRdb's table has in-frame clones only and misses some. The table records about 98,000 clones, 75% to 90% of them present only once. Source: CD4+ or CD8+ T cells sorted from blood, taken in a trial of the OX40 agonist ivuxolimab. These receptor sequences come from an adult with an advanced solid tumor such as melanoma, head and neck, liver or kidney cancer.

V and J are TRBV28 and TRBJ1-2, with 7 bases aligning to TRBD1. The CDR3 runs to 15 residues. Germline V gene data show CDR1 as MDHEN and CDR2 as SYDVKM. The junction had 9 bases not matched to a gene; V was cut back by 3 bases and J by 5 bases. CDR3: CASSFGIGTVYGYTF. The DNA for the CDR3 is TGTGCCAGCAGTTTCGGTATCGGGACAGTTTATGGCTACACCTTC.

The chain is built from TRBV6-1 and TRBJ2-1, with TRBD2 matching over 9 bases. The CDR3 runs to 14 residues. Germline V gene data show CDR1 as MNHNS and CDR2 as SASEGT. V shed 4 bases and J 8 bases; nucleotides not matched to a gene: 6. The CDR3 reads CASSVVLAGDEQFF. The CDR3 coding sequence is TGTGCCAGCAGTGTGGTACTAGCGGGCGATGAGCAGTTCTTC.

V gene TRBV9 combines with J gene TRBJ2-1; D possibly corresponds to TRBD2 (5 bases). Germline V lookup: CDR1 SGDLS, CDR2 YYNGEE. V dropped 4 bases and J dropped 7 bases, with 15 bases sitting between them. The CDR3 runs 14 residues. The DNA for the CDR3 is TGTGCCAGCAGCCTAGGATCTAGCCAAAATGAGCAGTTCTTC. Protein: CASSLGSSQNEQFF.

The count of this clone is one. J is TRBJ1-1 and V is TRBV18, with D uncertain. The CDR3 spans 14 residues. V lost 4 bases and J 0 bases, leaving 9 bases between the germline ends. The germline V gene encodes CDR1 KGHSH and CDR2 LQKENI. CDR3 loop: CASSQTALNTEAFF. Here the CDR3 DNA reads TGTGCCAGCTCACAAACAGCTTTGAACACTGAAGCTTTCTTT.

The CDR3 loop is CSVGGREASGRYNEQFF. The CDR3 DNA sequence: TGCAGCGTAGGGGGGAGGGAGGCTAGCGGGAGGTACAATGAGCAGTTCTTC. V usage is TRBV29-1 and J usage is TRBJ2-1; 11 bases align to TRBD2. V was clipped by 6 bases and J by 4 bases; unmatched bases: 14. In germline, CDR1 is SQVTM, CDR2 ANQGSEA. This CDR3 is 17 amino acids long.

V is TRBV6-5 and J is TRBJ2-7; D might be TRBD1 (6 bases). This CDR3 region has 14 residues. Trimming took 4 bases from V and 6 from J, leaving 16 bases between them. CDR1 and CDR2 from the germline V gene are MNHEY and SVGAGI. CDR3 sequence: CASSLRQAEGEQYF. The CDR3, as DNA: TGTGCCAGCAGTTTACGACAGGCAGAAGGCGAGCAGTACTTC.

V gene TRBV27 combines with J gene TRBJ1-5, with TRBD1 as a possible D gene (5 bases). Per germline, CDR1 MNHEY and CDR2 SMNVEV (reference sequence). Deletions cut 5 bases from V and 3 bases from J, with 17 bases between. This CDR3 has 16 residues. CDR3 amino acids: CASSPTGGGLNQPQHF. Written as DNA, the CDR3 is TGTGCCAGCAGTCCCACCGGGGGAGGGCTCAATCAGCCCCAGCATTTT.

In DNA form, the CDR3 reads TGTGCCAGCAGCTTAGTGGACACTGAAGCTTTCTTT. As protein: CASSLVDTEAFF. This chain connects TRBV7-9 to TRBJ1-1; D unresolved. V lost 1 base and J lost 3, with 3 bases in between. The CDR3 is 12 amino acids. Germline CDR1 and CDR2: SEHNR and FQNEAQ (reference sequence).

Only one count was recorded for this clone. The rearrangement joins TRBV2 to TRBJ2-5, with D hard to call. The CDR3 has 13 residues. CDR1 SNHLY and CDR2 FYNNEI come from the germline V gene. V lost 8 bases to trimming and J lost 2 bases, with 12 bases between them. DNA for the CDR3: TGTGCCAGCCTTCGGGCTTTTCAAGAGACCCAGTACTTC. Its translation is CASLRAFQETQYF.

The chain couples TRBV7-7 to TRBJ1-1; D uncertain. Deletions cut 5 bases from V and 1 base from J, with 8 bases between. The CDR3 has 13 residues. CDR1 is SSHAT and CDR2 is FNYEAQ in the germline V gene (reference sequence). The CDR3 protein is CASSRYPNTEAFF. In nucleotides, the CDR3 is TGTGCCAGCAGCAGATACCCGAACACTGAAGCTTTCTTT.

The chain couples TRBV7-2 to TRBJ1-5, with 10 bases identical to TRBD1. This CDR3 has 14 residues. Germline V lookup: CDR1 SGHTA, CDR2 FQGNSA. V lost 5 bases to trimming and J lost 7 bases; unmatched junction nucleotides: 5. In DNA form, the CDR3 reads TGTGCCAGCAGCCTCGACAGGGGGCGGCAGCCCCAGCATTTT. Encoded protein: CASSLDRGRQPQHF. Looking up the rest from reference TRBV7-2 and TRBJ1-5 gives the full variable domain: GAGVSQSPSNKVTEKGKDVELRCDPISGHTALYWYRQSLGQGLEFLIYFQGNSAPDKSGLPSDRFSAERTGGSVSTLTIQRTQQEDSAVYLCASSLDRGRQPQHFGDGTRLSIL.

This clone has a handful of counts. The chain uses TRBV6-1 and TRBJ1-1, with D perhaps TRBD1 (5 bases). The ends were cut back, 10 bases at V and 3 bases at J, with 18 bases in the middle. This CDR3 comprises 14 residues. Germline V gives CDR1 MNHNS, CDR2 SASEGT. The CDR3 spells CATRGGGVDTEAFF. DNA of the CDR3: TGTGCCACCCGGGGAGGAGGGGTGGACACTGAAGCTTTCTTT.

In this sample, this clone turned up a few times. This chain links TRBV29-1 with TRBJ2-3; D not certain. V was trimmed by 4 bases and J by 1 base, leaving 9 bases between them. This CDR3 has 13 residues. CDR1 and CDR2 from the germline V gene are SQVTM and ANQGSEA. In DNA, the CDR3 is TGCAGCGTTGGAGTAAGCGGCACAGATACGCAGTATTTT. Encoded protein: CSVGVSGTDTQYF.

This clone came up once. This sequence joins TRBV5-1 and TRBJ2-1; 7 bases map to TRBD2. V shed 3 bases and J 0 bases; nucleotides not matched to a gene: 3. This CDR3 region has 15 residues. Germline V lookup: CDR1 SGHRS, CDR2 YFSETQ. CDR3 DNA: TGCGCCAGCAGCTCAAGCGGGGACTCCTACAATGAGCAGTTCTTC. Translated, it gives CASSSSGDSYNEQFF. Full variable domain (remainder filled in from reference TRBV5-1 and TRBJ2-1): KAGVTQTPRYLIKTRGQQVTLSCSPISGHRSVSWYQQTPGQGLQFLFEYFSETQRNKGNFPGRFSGRQFSNSRSEMNVSTLELGDSALYLCASSSSGDSYNEQFFGPGTRLTVL.

The CDR3 here is CASSSGQGATEAFF. Written as DNA, the CDR3 is TGTGCCAGCAGTTCCGGACAGGGAGCCACTGAAGCTTTCTTT. This chain links TRBV28 with TRBJ1-1; 8 positions match TRBD1. The CDR3 has 14 amino acids. Germline CDR1 MDHEN, CDR2 SYDVKM. The junction had 5 bases not matched to a gene; V was cut back by 4 bases and J by 4 bases.

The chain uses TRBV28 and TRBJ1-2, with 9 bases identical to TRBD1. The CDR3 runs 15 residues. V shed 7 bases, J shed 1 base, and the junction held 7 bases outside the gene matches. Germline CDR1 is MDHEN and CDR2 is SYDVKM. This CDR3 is CASNDRGSGNYGYTF. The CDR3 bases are TGTGCCAGCAATGACAGGGGGTCGGGTAACTATGGCTACACCTTC.

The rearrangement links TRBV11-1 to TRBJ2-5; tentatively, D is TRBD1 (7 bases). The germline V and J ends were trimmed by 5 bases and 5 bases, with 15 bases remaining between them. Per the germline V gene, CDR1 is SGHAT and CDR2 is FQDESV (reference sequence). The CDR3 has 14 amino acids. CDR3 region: CASSTTGTRETQYF. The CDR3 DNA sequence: TGTGCCAGCAGCACGACAGGGACTCGGGAGACCCAGTACTTC.

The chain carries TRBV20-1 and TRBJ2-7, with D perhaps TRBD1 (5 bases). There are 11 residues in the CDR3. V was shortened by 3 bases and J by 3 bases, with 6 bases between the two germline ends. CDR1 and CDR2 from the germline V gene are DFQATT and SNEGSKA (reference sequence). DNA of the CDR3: TGCAGTGCTAGCAGGGACTACGAGCAGTACGTC. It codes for CSASRDYEQYV.

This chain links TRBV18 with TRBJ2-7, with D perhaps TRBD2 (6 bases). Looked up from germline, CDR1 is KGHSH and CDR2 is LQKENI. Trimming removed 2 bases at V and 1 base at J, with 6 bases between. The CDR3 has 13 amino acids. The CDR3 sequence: CASSPGGSYEQYF. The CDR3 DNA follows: TGTGCCAGCTCACCAGGGGGGTCCTACGAGCAGTACTTC.

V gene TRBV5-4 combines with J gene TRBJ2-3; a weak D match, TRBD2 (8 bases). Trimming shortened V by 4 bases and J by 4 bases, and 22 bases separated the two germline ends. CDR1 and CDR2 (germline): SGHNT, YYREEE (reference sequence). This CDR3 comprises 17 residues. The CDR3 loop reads CASSASSGTRGPDTQYF. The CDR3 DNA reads TGTGCCAGCAGCGCGAGTTCCGGGACTAGGGGGCCAGATACGCAGTATTTT.

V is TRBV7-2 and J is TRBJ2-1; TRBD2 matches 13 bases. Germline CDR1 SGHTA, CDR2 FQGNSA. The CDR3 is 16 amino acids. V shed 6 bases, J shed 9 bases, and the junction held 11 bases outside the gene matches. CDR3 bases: TGTGCCAGCAGTCCTAGGGCTGGACTAGCGGGAGCTGAGCAGTTCTTC. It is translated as CASSPRAGLAGAEQFF. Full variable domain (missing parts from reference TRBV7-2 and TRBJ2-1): GAGVSQSPSNKVTEKGKDVELRCDPISGHTALYWYRQSLGQGLEFLIYFQGNSAPDKSGLPSDRFSAERTGGSVSTLTIQRTQQEDSAVYLCASSPRAGLAGAEQFFGPGTRLTVL.